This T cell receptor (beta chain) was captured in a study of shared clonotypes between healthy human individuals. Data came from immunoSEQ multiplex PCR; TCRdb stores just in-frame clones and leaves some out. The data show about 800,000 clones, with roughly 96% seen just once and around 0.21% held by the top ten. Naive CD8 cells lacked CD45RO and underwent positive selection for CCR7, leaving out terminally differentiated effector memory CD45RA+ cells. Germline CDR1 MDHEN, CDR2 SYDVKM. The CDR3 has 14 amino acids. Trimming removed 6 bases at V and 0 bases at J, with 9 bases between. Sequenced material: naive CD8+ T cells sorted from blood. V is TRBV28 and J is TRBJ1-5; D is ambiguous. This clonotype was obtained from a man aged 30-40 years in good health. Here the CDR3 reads CASRSIDSNQPQHF. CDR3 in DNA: TGTGCCAGCAGGAGTATTGATAGCAATCAGCCCCAGCATTTT.